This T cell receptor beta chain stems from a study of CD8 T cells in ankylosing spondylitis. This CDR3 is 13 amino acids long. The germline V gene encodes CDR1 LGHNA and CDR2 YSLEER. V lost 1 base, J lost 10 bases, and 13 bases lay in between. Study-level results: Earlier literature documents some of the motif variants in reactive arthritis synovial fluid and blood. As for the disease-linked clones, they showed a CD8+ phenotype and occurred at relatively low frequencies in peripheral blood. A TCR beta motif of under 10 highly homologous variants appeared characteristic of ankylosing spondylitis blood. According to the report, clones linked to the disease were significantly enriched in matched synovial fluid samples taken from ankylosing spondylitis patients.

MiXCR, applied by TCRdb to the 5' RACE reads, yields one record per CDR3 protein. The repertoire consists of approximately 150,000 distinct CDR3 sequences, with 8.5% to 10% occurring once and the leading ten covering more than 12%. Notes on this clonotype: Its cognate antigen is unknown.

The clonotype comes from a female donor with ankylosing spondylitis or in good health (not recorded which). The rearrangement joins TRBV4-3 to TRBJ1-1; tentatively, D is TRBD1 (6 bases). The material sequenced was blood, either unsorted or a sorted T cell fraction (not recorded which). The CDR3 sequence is CASSQAGADGAFF. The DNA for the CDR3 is TGCGCCAGCAGCCAAGCAGGGGCGGATGGAGCTTTCTTT.